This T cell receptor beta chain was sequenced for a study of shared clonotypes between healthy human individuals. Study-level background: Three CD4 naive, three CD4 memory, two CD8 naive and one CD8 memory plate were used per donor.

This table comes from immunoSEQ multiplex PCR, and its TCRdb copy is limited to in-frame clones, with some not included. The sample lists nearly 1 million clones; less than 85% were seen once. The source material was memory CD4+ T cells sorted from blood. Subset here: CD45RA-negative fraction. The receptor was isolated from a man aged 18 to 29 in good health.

The CDR3 sequence: CASSLAGQGKAGELFF. The CDR3 DNA follows: TGCGCCAGCAGCTTGGCCGGGCAGGGAAAGGCCGGGGAGCTGTTTTTT. This sequence joins TRBV5-1 and TRBJ2-2, with TRBD1 as a possible D gene (5 bases). This CDR3 is 16 amino acids long. V lost 0 bases and J 6 bases, leaving 15 bases between the germline ends. Germline values: CDR1 SGHRS, CDR2 YFSETQ.